This section outlines one T cell receptor (beta chain) sequence together with its context. This clone turned up a few times. Its antigen has not been determined. No much larger clone exists at a distance of one base, and base qualities are not known. This entry belongs to a study of cytomegalovirus exposure and HLA in healthy donors (dated by TCRdb to about 2017). Background for the entire study: According to an earlier analysis of 587 of the donors, some 180 million T cells yielded some 120 million unique TCR beta sequences and approximately 300 Gb of sequence data. An early release that covered 500 to 800 HLA-typed donors contained approximately 300 gigabases of sequencing data and tens of millions of unique TCR sequences. Of the 350 to 400 genotyped donors, 81% fell in the genetic ancestry cluster associated with self-reported Caucasian donors. The aim of the study was to test whether cataloging public T cell receptors could identify signatures of past pathogen exposure. The study used immunosequencing to profile the T cell repertoires of some 600 subjects and linked those repertoires to cytomegalovirus serostatus. In addition to the first cohort of about 650 subjects, a separate validation cohort of 100 to 150 different subjects was used. The study combined high-throughput TCR immunosequencing, statistical association of individual TCRs with disease status, and machine learning to predict cytomegalovirus infection status. To study patterns of TCR occurrence, a later analysis re-analyzed previously published TCR beta repertoires from 600 to 750 donors and added high-resolution HLA genotyping. In the later analysis, no new phenotypic data were used to find candidate immune exposures; instead, reliance was placed on TCR beta sequences and their occurrence across donors. In an earlier analysis of 500 to 650 of the donors, high-throughput TCR beta sequencing was used to judge whether each TCR beta V gene segment behaved as functional or pseudogenic. Donor age, sex, ethnicity and CMV serostatus were compiled alongside the repertoire data. A later genetic analysis used genome-wide SNP genotypes for about 65% of the roughly 670 donors, treating that subset as a discovery cohort. All discovery cohort repertoires had been generated using a single sequencing platform. HLA typing covered class I and class II loci at four-digit resolution. Typing coverage differed by locus: A, B, C, DRB1 and DQB1 were typed in roughly 620-630 donors, DQA1 in about 500, DPA1 in some 600, and DPB1 in 450 to 480. A handful of DR-DQ haplotypes were handled as single units for association and clustering because linkage in the cohort was strong. Among under 450 genotyped donors of the cohort, an average of around 240,000 unique TCR beta nucleotide sequences were sequenced per donor, 15% to 20% of them non-productive. What the work shows at the level of the full study, not this receptor alone: The only immune exposure information available for the cohort was CMV serostatus. Sequencing depth was assumed to be roughly uniform across donors in the presence/absence analyses, though that assumption may not hold. A later analysis reported that several top co-occurrence clusters appeared linked to parvovirus B19, influenza, CMV and Epstein-Barr virus. A further reported finding was that TCR beta sequences accurately predicted the HLA-A and HLA-B alleles for most subjects in the first cohort. A later genetic analysis reported fewer N-insertions in productive TCRs among donors in an Asian-associated ancestry cluster than the approximately 670-donor mean. Because counts were too low, about 15 rarely observed V segments, including chromosome 9 orphons, were left out of the earlier analysis of several hundred of the donors. According to a later analysis, most CMV-associated TCR beta chains appeared to be HLA-restricted, and the HLA associations seemed to be driven largely by CMV exposure. A group of highly shared sequence variants was considered likely to be a technical artifact of the sequencing pipeline. A later analysis found that HLA-associated TCR beta chains were more clonally expanded and had lower generation probabilities than equally common non-associated chains. Correlated functional status among segregating V segments might be attributable to linkage disequilibrium, but an unknown experimental factor could not be ruled out. In vitro tests confirmed that a few of the cytomegalovirus-associated TCR beta chains recognize cytomegalovirus antigens. The authors suggested that the approach could potentially be generalized to other disease states and immunological phenotypes. In an earlier analysis of around 600 of the donors, most TCR beta V segments were observed in productive rearrangements about 87% or about 30% of the time, broadly matching IMGT annotations. An association between a missense DCLRE1C variant and V-gene and J-gene trimming of TCR beta chains was found in a later genetic analysis and replicated in an independent cohort. HLA typing was unavailable for some donors at each locus, so association tests used only the typed subset. When HLA alleles, especially DR and DQ, strongly co-occurred, attributing TCR associations to individual alleles was difficult. In this cohort, only TCR beta chains were sequenced, and detectable features were limited by the absence of alpha or paired-chain data. Most TCR sequences were observed very rarely across donors, whereas some public TCRs were present in many individuals. Cytomegalovirus status was reported to be diagnosed by the classifier with high specificity and sensitivity in both the original and validation cohorts. A total of 150 or so TCR beta chains were listed by the study as associated with cytomegalovirus. A later analysis found that TCR association rates varied across HLA loci, with DRB1 alleles showing the most associated TCRs and HLA-C alleles the fewest. At a false discovery rate of 0.05, a later analysis linked 16,000 or so TCR beta sequences to specific HLA alleles.

In total, over 600 healthy bone marrow donors made up the cohort. At the time of sampling, every cohort member was nominally healthy, though immune exposures that went unrecorded were likely present. The donor was CMV seronegative and was included in the group of under 450 seronegative cohort members. Every donor gave a peripheral blood sample, and the peripheral blood mononuclear cells from that sample were used for TCR beta sequencing. Genomic DNA extraction from the blood cell samples was performed with the Qiagen DNeasy Blood Extraction Kit. The library was prepared using the immunoSEQ multiplex PCR assay. For the multiplex PCR, a mixture combining 60 forward primers for TCR Vbeta segments and 13 reverse primers for TCR Jbeta segments was used. The CDR3 region of rearranged TCR beta genes was amplified from genomic DNA by a multiplex PCR assay. On the Illumina HiSeq System, the amplified TCR beta libraries were sequenced as 87-base-pair reads. Concerning the study's data processing: In a later analysis, tens of millions of unique TCR beta chains were counted across the roughly 700 repertoires, and approximately 9.9 million of these chains were shared by at least two donors. Raw reads were error-corrected and collapsed into unique sequences by a nearest-neighbor algorithm in which closely related sequences were merged to remove PCR and sequencing errors. To assign V, D and J gene segments, CDR3 sequences were aligned to IMGT reference sequences. For a sequence to be retained, a match of at least six nucleotides to both a V gene segment and a J gene segment was required. Rearrangements were classified as productive when the CDR3 lacked stop codons and remained in frame with V and J, and all other rearrangements were classified as non-productive. CDR3 was defined by IMGT convention, running from the second conserved V-encoded cysteine to the conserved J-encoded phenylalanine. The earlier analysis of a few hundred of the donors excluded sequences that lacked an unambiguous match to a single V gene segment. An earlier analysis of a few hundred of the donors classified V segments as functional when productive rearrangements were above 56.7% and as segregating when the standard deviation between donors was above 5%. A statistical classification framework was developed to diagnose cytomegalovirus status using the catalog of TCR beta chain sequences. V and J gene assignment, in a later analysis, came from comparing TCR nucleotide sequences with IMGT/GENE-DB human TR gene sequences. The TCRdist pipeline was used in a later analysis to assign CDR3 sequences and most-parsimonious VDJ recombination scenarios. In a later analysis, every TCR beta chain was defined by the combination of its CDR3 amino acid sequence and its V-gene family, and reads without a unique V-gene family were dropped. As a way to deal with suspected cross-contamination and a sequencing artifact, a later analysis dropped under 600 nucleotide sequences that were highly shared and had low generation probability. For each public chain, a later analysis derived a clonal expansion index from normalized ranks of inferred template counts within each repertoire. A later analysis computed generation probabilities with a VDJ recombination model fitted to out-of-frame rearrangements, and checked the results against IGoR. In a later analysis, TCR-TCR, TCR-HLA and TCR-CMV co-occurrence was scored with hypergeometric tests, and a repertoire-size bias correction was applied to TCR pairs. In a later analysis, false discovery rates were estimated by permuting HLA or CMV assignments 20 times. In a later analysis, co-occurring TCRs were grouped using DBSCAN, with TCRdist sequence similarity added in when clustering inside HLA-allele-positive subsets. Repertoires with fewer than 30,000 or more than 120,000 public chains were left out of co-occurrence clustering, as were about 5 repertoires with anomalous nucleotide sharing. Held by TCRdb, this immuneACCESS table contains in-frame sequences only and omits some clones. Under half of the omission traces to an unresolved V gene where checked; the cause of the rest is unknown. The DNA gave D and trimming, while V, J and clone size come from that table. The sample profile shows about 110,000 clones; 70% to 75% of them were found once. The ten largest clones represent approximately 2.8% of the sample.

The source is a female donor in good health and CMV-seronegative. Source material: PBMCs.

The nucleotide sequence is TGTGCCAGCTCACCAATTGGGACAGGGAGGGCTGGCTACACCTTC. Its protein is CASSPIGTGRAGYTF. Recombination joined TRBV18 with TRBJ1-2, and TRBD1 matches 9 of the central bases. The CDR3 runs 15 amino acids, cysteine and phenylalanine included. This entry keeps only the CDR3 DNA: 45 bases, framed from base 1. According to the germline V gene, CDR1 reads KGHSH and CDR2 reads LQKENI. Trimmed from V: 2 bases; trimmed from J: 7 bases; junction bases lacking a gene match: 8.